The clone carrying this T cell receptor (beta chain) has just a few counts. Its antigen is as yet unknown. The CDR3 consists of 19 residues. Germline CDR1 reads KGHSH; CDR2 reads LQKENI. The trim removed 0 bases at V and 0 bases at J, leaving 2 bases unmatched. The sample originates from a study of cytomegalovirus exposure and HLA in healthy donors. Study-wide results and caveats: The classifier, whose performance was assessed in both the original and validation cohorts, reportedly diagnosed cytomegalovirus status with high specificity and sensitivity. Rarity held for most TCR sequences, but there were some public TCRs that occurred in many donors.

PCR used 60 Vbeta primers and 13 Jbeta primers. TCRdb's table, derived via immunoSEQ multiplex PCR, lists solely in-frame clones and lacks some. The sample lists 150,000 to 200,000 clones, approximately 79% occurring once. Sequencing was performed on PBMCs. This chain joins TRBV18 and TRBJ2-1, with TRBD2 identical over 16 bases. The receptor was derived from a middle-aged man in good health and CMV-seropositive. CDR3 bases: TGTGCCAGCTCACCACCGGGACTAGCGGGAGGGAGCTCCTACAATGAGCAGTTCTTC. It codes for CASSPPGLAGGSSYNEQFF.